These 15 T cell receptor beta chains share one sample of origin, sequenced in a study of CD8+CD57+ T cells in acquired aplastic anemia. Genomic DNA, serving as template, underwent TCR beta VDJ and CDR3 profiling. TCRdb called the reads again in MiXCR, with one record for every CDR3 protein. The table has over 45,000 distinct CDR3 sequences, approximately 78% seen once. Specimen: sorted CD4+, CD8+, or CD8+CD57+ T cells (not recorded which) from PBMCs. These receptors were collected from a human donor in good health, serving as a control.

This sequence joins TRBV7-2 and TRBJ1-1; 9 nucleotides line up with TRBD1. J was trimmed by 12 bases and V by 6 bases; bases with no gene match: 11. Germline CDR1 SGHTA, CDR2 FQGNSA. The CDR3 has 13 amino acids. The CDR3 nucleotides read TGTGCCAGCAGTTCGACAGGGGGGGCCCATACTTTCTTT. It specifies CASSSTGGAHTFF.

This clonotype was seen a few times. The V call is TRBV15, the J call TRBJ2-7, with unresolved D. Germline values: CDR1 LNHNV, CDR2 YYDKDF (reference sequence). V was cut by 3 bases and J by 6 bases, with 15 bases left in between. This CDR3 contains 14 residues. The DNA of the CDR3 is TGTGCCACCAGCAGTCACACGCTGGGAATCGAGCAGTACTTC. Protein sequence: CATSSHTLGIEQYF.

The V and J genes are TRBV5-1 and TRBJ2-1; no clear D. V gave up 0 bases and J gave up 6 bases, with 7 bases separating them. From germline, CDR1 is SGHRS and CDR2 YFSETQ. The CDR3 has 13 amino acids. The CDR3 spells CASSLEGANEQFF. CDR3 DNA: TGCGCCAGCAGCTTGGAAGGAGCCAATGAGCAGTTCTTC. The whole variable domain, remainder taken from reference TRBV5-1 and TRBJ2-1, is KAGVTQTPRYLIKTRGQQVTLSCSPISGHRSVSWYQQTPGQGLQFLFEYFSETQRNKGNFPGRFSGRQFSNSRSEMNVSTLELGDSALYLCASSLEGANEQFFGPGTRLTVL.

The V call is TRBV20-1, the J call TRBJ1-2; no definite D call. The V end was cut by 1 base, the J end by 2 bases, with 8 bases between. CDR1 DFQATT and CDR2 SNEGSKA come from the germline V gene (reference sequence). This CDR3 is 13 amino acids long. In DNA, the CDR3 is TGCAGTGCTAGAGGGGCGGAGAACTATGGCTACACCTTC. Translation: CSARGAENYGYTF.

The rearrangement links TRBV7-9 to TRBJ1-1; 7 nucleotides line up with TRBD1. With V trimmed by 0 bases and J by 7 bases, 5 bases remained unmatched. The germline CDR1 and CDR2 sequences are SEHNR and FQNEAQ (reference sequence). The CDR3 consists of 14 residues. The CDR3 loop reads CASSLADREVEAFF. CDR3 bases: TGTGCCAGCAGCTTAGCCGACAGGGAAGTTGAAGCTTTCTTT.

By frequency in the sample, this clonotype is medium-sized (0.01 to 0.1%). The chain employs TRBV20-1 and TRBJ2-7; 10 bases are shared with TRBD1. Germline V lookup: CDR1 DFQATT, CDR2 SNEGSKA (reference sequence). The V and J ends lost 0 bases and 2 bases, in that order; junction bases with no gene match: 1. The CDR3 spans 14 residues. The CDR3 nucleotides are TGCAGTGCTAGAGACGGGACAGGGGCCTACGAGCAGTACTTC. This translates into CSARDGTGAYEQYF.

This chain links TRBV4-2 with TRBJ2-3, with TRBD2 identical over 13 bases. The V segment lost 5 bases and the J segment 4 bases; nucleotides outside the gene matches: 3. This CDR3 comprises 15 residues. Germline assignment: CDR1 LGHNA and CDR2 YNFKEQ. CDR3 region: CASSYGLAGADTQYF. The CDR3 DNA reads as TGTGCCAGCAGCTACGGACTAGCGGGAGCAGATACGCAGTATTTT.

A few counts support this clonotype. This CDR3 reads CASSSGTGGYEQYF. The CDR3 DNA sequence: TGTGCCAGCAGCTCCGGGACAGGGGGCTACGAGCAGTACTTC. The chain joins TRBV7-9 to TRBJ2-7, with 11 bases matching TRBD1. V was clipped by 4 bases and J by 3 bases; unmatched bases: 2. Per the germline V gene, CDR1 is SEHNR and CDR2 is FQNEAQ (reference sequence). The CDR3 extends over 14 amino acids. The full variable domain, with the rest looked up from reference TRBV7-9 and TRBJ2-7, is DTGVSQNPRHKITKRGQNVTFRCDPISEHNRLYWYRQTLGQGPEFLTYFQNEAQLEKSRLLSDRFSAERPKGSFSTLEIQRTEQGDSAMYLCASSSGTGGYEQYFGPGTRLTVT.

The V gene is TRBV28, the J gene TRBJ2-7; 7 bases map to TRBD2. In germline, CDR1 is MDHEN, CDR2 SYDVKM. Trimming removed 2 bases from V and 6 bases from J; junction bases left unmatched: 10. This CDR3 has 15 amino acids. CDR3 in amino acids: CASSLPLAAFSEQYF. CDR3 bases: TGTGCCAGCAGTTTACCGCTAGCGGCGTTCTCCGAGCAGTACTTC. The full variable domain, rest sourced from reference TRBV28 and TRBJ2-7, is DVKVTQSSRYLVKRTGEKVFLECVQDMDHENMFWYRQDPGLGLRLIYFSYDVKMKEKGDIPEGYSVSREKKERFSLILESASTNQTSMYLCASSLPLAAFSEQYFGPGTRLTVT.

This clonotype was seen only a few times. The genes are TRBV9 and TRBJ2-3, with D unclear. CDR3 length: 12 residues. Trimming removed 4 bases from V and 1 base from J, with 4 bases in between. CDR1 is SGDLS and CDR2 is YYNGEE in the germline V gene. The CDR3 sequence is CASSQRTDTQYF. CDR3 sequence (DNA): TGTGCCAGCAGCCAACGCACAGATACGCAGTATTTT.

In DNA form, the CDR3 reads TGTGCCAGTGAGGGACAGGGGTACCTCCACTTT. It is translated as CASEGQGYLHF. The chain uses TRBV19 and TRBJ1-6; the match to TRBD1 covers 10 bases. The CDR3 loop spans 11 amino acids. V was clipped by 8 bases and J by 15 bases; unmatched bases: 4. Germline V gives CDR1 LNHDA, CDR2 SQIVND (reference sequence).

This chain connects TRBV15 to TRBJ2-2, with D possibly being TRBD2 (5 bases). The V end was cut by 2 bases, the J end by 5 bases, with 12 bases between. CDR1 LNHNV and CDR2 YYDKDF come from the germline V gene (reference sequence). The CDR3 is 15 residues long. CDR3 protein: CATSRPGSGTGELFF. In DNA form, the CDR3 reads TGTGCCACCAGCAGACCCGGCTCGGGAACCGGGGAGCTGTTTTTT.

This clonotype has just one count. This chain connects TRBV20-1 to TRBJ2-7, with D unresolved. V lost 1 base, J lost 4 bases, and 8 bases lay in between. CDR1 DFQATT and CDR2 SNEGSKA come from the germline V gene (reference sequence). This CDR3 has 12 residues. The CDR3 DNA reads TGCAGTGCTAGAGTTGTAGATTACGAGCAGTACTTC. The encoded protein is CSARVVDYEQYF.

V gene TRBV10-3 combines with J gene TRBJ1-1, with D tentatively TRBD1 (6 bases). The CDR3 contains 15 residues. CDR1 and CDR2 from the germline V gene are ENHRY and SYGVKD. V dropped 2 bases and J dropped 0 bases, with 10 bases sitting between them. The CDR3 region is CAISEGQSMNTEAFF. DNA of the CDR3: TGTGCCATCAGTGAGGGACAGTCCATGAACACTGAAGCTTTCTTT.

The count of this clonotype is one. V usage is TRBV10-2 and J usage is TRBJ2-7, with D perhaps matching TRBD2 (6 bases). CDR1 and CDR2 (germline): WSHSY, SAAADI. The V end was cut by 2 bases, the J end by 3 bases, with 11 bases between. There are 14 residues in the CDR3. Here the CDR3 reads CASSEPGSGYEQYF. CDR3 in DNA: TGCGCCAGCAGTGAGCCCGGGAGCGGCTACGAGCAGTACTTC.